A single sample gave rise to the 13 T cell receptor beta chains below, sequenced in a study of cytomegalovirus exposure and HLA in healthy donors. Primers: 60 Vbeta forward and 13 Jbeta reverse. Clones were sequenced by immunoSEQ multiplex PCR, and TCRdb holds only the in-frame ones, with some missing. This table holds around 120,000 clones, 76% found once. The material sequenced was PBMCs. Receptors were obtained from a man aged 50-60 years in good health and CMV-seropositive.

This rearrangement joins TRBV1 to TRBJ2-3; no DNA check was done on the table's D call, TRBD2. TRBV1 is described as a pseudogene. This CDR3 contains 21 residues. CDR3 sequence (DNA): TGCACCAGCAGCCCGTACGTAGGACTAGCGGGGGGGCCTTTTGGGGTAGATACGCAGTATTTT. Translation gives CTSSPYVGLAGGPFGVDTQYF.

The chain recombines TRBV15 with TRBJ1-2; D uncertain. This CDR3 region has 14 residues. The V end lost 0 bases, the J end lost 5 bases, and 10 bases lay between the germline ends. Germline assignment: CDR1 LNHNV and CDR2 YYDKDF (reference sequence). CDR3 region: CATSREVRRYGYTF. In DNA form, the CDR3 reads TGTGCCACCAGCAGAGAAGTCCGCCGGTATGGCTACACCTTC.

The rearrangement joins TRBV11-3 to TRBJ2-2, with a possible D match to TRBD1 (5 bases). The CDR3 covers 16 residues. Trimming pared 0 bases from V and 2 bases from J, leaving 10 bases between. Germline V gene sequence: CDR1 SGHNT, CDR2 YENEEA. Here the CDR3 reads CASSLDQGSNTGELFF. CDR3 sequence (DNA): TGTGCCAGCAGCTTAGACCAGGGCAGCAACACCGGGGAGCTGTTTTTT.

The CDR3, as DNA: TGTGCCAGCCTGCCTAGCGGGGGCCCCACAGATACGCAGTATTTT. Encoded protein: CASLPSGGPTDTQYF. The V gene is TRBV9, the J gene TRBJ2-3; 10 positions agree with TRBD2. The CDR3 is 15 residues long. From germline, CDR1 is SGDLS and CDR2 YYNGEE. V dropped 7 bases and J dropped 2; count of bases not matched to a gene: 7.

V and J are TRBV6-4 and TRBJ1-3; perhaps TRBD1 as D (5 bases). V lost 6 bases to trimming and J lost 0 bases, with 9 bases between them. CDR1 and CDR2 (germline): MRHNA, SNTAGT. The CDR3 extends over 14 amino acids. CDR3 sequence: CASRGEGSGNTIYF. In nucleotides, the CDR3 is TGTGCCAGCAGGGGGGAGGGCTCTGGAAACACCATATATTTT.

The chain joins TRBV6-4 to TRBJ2-1, with 11 bases identical to TRBD2. J was trimmed by 5 bases and V by 5 bases; bases with no gene match: 8. The germline CDR1 and CDR2 sequences are MRHNA and SNTAGT. This CDR3 has 16 residues. The CDR3 loop reads CASSRTGTSGDNEQFF. The CDR3 nucleotides read TGTGCCAGCAGTCGTACAGGGACTAGCGGTGACAATGAGCAGTTCTTC.

The genes are TRBV9 and TRBJ2-3, with 10 bases aligning to TRBD2. CDR1 is SGDLS, CDR2 YYNGEE, per germline. The CDR3 is 15 residues long. J gave up 1 base and V 3 bases, and 2 bases lay outside the gene matches. The CDR3 DNA is TGTGCCAGCAGCGCCGGGACTAGCGGCACAGATACGCAGTATTTT. This sequence encodes CASSAGTSGTDTQYF.

The chain is built from TRBV28 and TRBJ2-7; 7 bases map to TRBD2. Trimming removed 3 bases from V and 6 bases from J; junction bases left unmatched: 11. Germline CDR1 and CDR2: MDHEN and SYDVKM. The CDR3 sequence is 15 residues long. CDR3 coding DNA: TGTGCCAGCAGTTTCGAAGGTCGCGGCGGGGGCGAGCAGTACTTC. Translated, it gives CASSFEGRGGGEQYF.

The chain couples TRBV19 to TRBJ2-6; D is possibly TRBD2 (6 bases). Trimming removed 5 bases at V and 1 base at J, with 21 bases between. Germline V gives CDR1 LNHDA, CDR2 SQIVND (reference sequence). The CDR3 length is 19 residues. The CDR3, as DNA: TGTGCCAGTAGTCCTCGGACCCCTACGGGGGTATCTGGGGCCAACGTCCTGACTTTC. Protein product: CASSPRTPTGVSGANVLTF. Full variable domain (remainder filled in from reference TRBV19 and TRBJ2-6): DGGITQSPKYLFRKEGQNVTLSCEQNLNHDAMYWYRQDPGQGLRLIYYSQIVNDFQKGDIAEGYSVSREKKESFPLTVTSAQKNPTAFYLCASSPRTPTGVSGANVLTFGAGSRLTVL.

V and J are TRBV19 and TRBJ2-1; 8 bases are shared with TRBD2. V shed 3 bases, J shed 2 bases, and the junction held 12 bases outside the gene matches. In germline, CDR1 is LNHDA, CDR2 SQIVND (reference sequence). The CDR3 has 18 residues. The CDR3 region is CASSIRDMTSVPYNEQFF. In nucleotides, the CDR3 is TGTGCCAGTAGTATCCGGGACATGACTAGCGTGCCCTACAATGAGCAGTTCTTC.

The V call is TRBV6-5, the J call TRBJ1-5; perhaps TRBD1 as D (5 bases). In germline, CDR1 is MNHEY, CDR2 SVGAGI. The CDR3 consists of 14 residues. Deletions cut 6 bases from V and 4 bases from J, with 13 bases between. This CDR3 is CASSLQARNQPQHF. CDR3 sequence (DNA): TGTGCCAGCAGCCTACAGGCGAGGAATCAGCCCCAGCATTTT.

The chain recombines TRBV4-2 with TRBJ2-5, with D possibly matching TRBD2 (5 bases). The V gene lost 5 bases and the J gene lost 5 bases, with 15 bases spanning the gap. Germline V CDR1 and CDR2: LGHNA, YNFKEQ. The length of the CDR3 is 14 residues. The CDR3 DNA sequence: TGTGCCAGCAGCGAGGCGGGCCCCGCGGAGACCCAGTACTTC. This sequence encodes CASSEAGPAETQYF.

This chain connects TRBV27 to TRBJ2-3; 13 bases agree with TRBD2. The junction had 12 bases not matched to a gene; V was cut back by 4 bases and J by 5 bases. From germline, CDR1 is MNHEY and CDR2 SMNVEV (reference sequence). The CDR3 consists of 18 residues. CDR3 sequence: CASSSSTSGRAGGDTQYF. CDR3 bases: TGTGCCAGCAGTTCCTCAACTAGCGGGAGGGCCGGGGGAGATACGCAGTATTTT.